The 5 T cell receptor beta chains below come from one sample, sequenced in a study of sequential checkpoint blockade in melanoma. Using immunoSEQ multiplex PCR, the repertoire was profiled, and TCRdb retains in-frame clones only, with some absent. The sample consists of some 9,200 clones, roughly 23% of them appearing once. Treatment indicated: randomized to nivolumab then ipilimumab (arm A) or the reverse (arm B). Here the sequenced sample was tumor tissue (inferred from file names), taken from a patient given nivolumab and ipilimumab in sequence. These receptors were taken from a human donor with melanoma.

Relative to its sample, this clone is medium-sized. The CDR3 spells CASRRRDSQETQYF. CDR3 DNA sequence: TGCGCCAGCAGGCGAAGGGACAGCCAAGAGACCCAGTACTTC. This chain uses TRBV5-1 with TRBJ2-5, with 7 bases lining up with TRBD1. Per the germline V gene, CDR1 is SGHRS and CDR2 is YFSETQ. V dropped 5 bases and J dropped 1; count of bases not matched to a gene: 5. The CDR3 loop spans 14 amino acids. Filled out from reference TRBV5-1 and TRBJ2-5, the complete variable domain reads KAGVTQTPRYLIKTRGQQVTLSCSPISGHRSVSWYQQTPGQGLQFLFEYFSETQRNKGNFPGRFSGRQFSNSRSEMNVSTLELGDSALYLCASRRRDSQETQYFGPGTRLLVL.

In its sample, this clone was seen a few times. CDR3 sequence reads: CASSVTGTGEAEAFF. The CDR3 nucleotides are TGTGCCAGCAGCGTAACCGGGACAGGGGAGGCTGAAGCTTTCTTT. This chain connects TRBV9 to TRBJ1-1; TRBD1 agrees at 10 bases. Germline lookup yields CDR1 SGDLS and CDR2 YYNGEE. This CDR3 is 15 amino acids long. V shed 1 base, J shed 6 bases, and the junction held 6 bases outside the gene matches.

The CDR3 DNA sequence: TGTGCAAGTCGCCTCGGACAGGCAACGGGTCAGCCCCAGCATTTT. This encodes CASRLGQATGQPQHF. The chain employs TRBV12-2 and TRBJ1-5; TRBD1 is taken as the D call from the table, unchecked against the DNA. TRBV12-2 is labeled a pseudogene. This CDR3 has 15 amino acids.

The V and J genes are TRBV18 and TRBJ2-5, with 11 bases that match TRBD2. Trimming at V came to 0 bases and at J to 2 bases, leaving 2 bases not matched to a gene. The germline V gene encodes CDR1 KGHSH and CDR2 LQKENI. This CDR3 has 16 residues. CDR3 coding DNA: TGTGCCAGCTCACCACCCCTAGCGGGGGGACAAGAGACCCAGTACTTC. Protein product: CASSPPLAGGQETQYF.

The CDR3 nucleotides are TGTGCCAGCAGCCCGCTTGGACAGGGCGTATATTCACCCCTCCACTTT. Translated: CASSPLGQGVYSPLHF. This chain joins TRBV14 and TRBJ1-6; TRBD1 agrees at 8 bases. Germline V CDR1 and CDR2: SGHDN, FVKESK. With 4 bases clipped from V and 8 bases from J, the junction kept 10 bases outside the gene matches. CDR3 length: 16 residues.